A single sample is the source of the 7 T cell receptor beta chains below, sequenced in a study of beta chain features in type 1 diabetes. Every bit of the isolated RNA underwent reverse transcription, so sequencing read expressed TCRB transcripts. Assay used: immunoSEQ multiplex PCR; TCRdb lists only in-frame clones, some missing. The sample has under 950,000 clones, under 20% seen once; the top ten hold 0.023%. Material for sequencing was naive CD4+ T cells from blood. The receptors were sampled from a woman aged 18-30 years in good health.

This chain connects TRBV11-2 to TRBJ2-5, with 11 bases aligning to TRBD2. CDR3 length equals 16 residues. CDR1 is SGHAT, CDR2 FQNNGV, per germline. The V segment lost 5 bases and the J segment 1 base; nucleotides outside the gene matches: 6. DNA of the CDR3: TGTGCCAGCAGCCCCACTAGCGGGAGAACCCAAGAGACCCAGTACTTC. This translates into CASSPTSGRTQETQYF.

This clone has a handful of counts. The CDR3 nucleotides read TGTGCCAGCAGCTTTTCAAGGGATCATGGCTACACCTTC. This gives the protein CASSFSRDHGYTF. The chain uses TRBV11-2 and TRBJ1-2; D is unresolved. The CDR3 totals 13 residues. Germline CDR1 reads SGHAT; CDR2 reads FQNNGV. V dropped 3 bases and J dropped 6 bases, with 11 bases sitting between them.

This chain joins TRBV5-6 and TRBJ2-2; no reliable D call. In germline, CDR1 is SGHDT, CDR2 YYEEEE. V lost 0 bases and J 7 bases, leaving 4 bases between the germline ends. The CDR3 is 12 amino acids. The CDR3 DNA sequence: TGTGCCAGCAGCTTGGGCCTCGGGGAGCTGTTTTTT. It translates to CASSLGLGELFF.

The chain is built from TRBV7-2 and TRBJ2-4, with a tentative D call TRBD2 (5 bases). This CDR3 contains 13 residues. Per germline, CDR1 SGHTA and CDR2 FQGNSA. V gave up 7 bases and J gave up 2 bases, with 9 bases separating them. CDR3 in amino acids: CASTDWSKNIQYF. The CDR3 bases are TGTGCCAGCACGGACTGGTCCAAAAACATTCAGTACTTC.

This clone was counted between two and nine times. The chain carries TRBV4-3 and TRBJ1-3; D gene ambiguous. This CDR3 has 14 amino acids. Trimming took off 6 bases at V and 0 bases at J, with 9 bases between the two ends. Germline CDR1 and CDR2: LGHNA and YSLEER. The CDR3 region is CASRETSSGNTIYF. As DNA, the CDR3 is TGCGCCAGCAGAGAGACAAGCTCTGGAAACACCATATATTTT.

The chain links TRBV15 to TRBJ2-1; D might be TRBD2 (6 bases). CDR3 length equals 16 residues. CDR1 LNHNV and CDR2 YYDKDF come from the germline V gene (reference sequence). V lost 1 base to trimming and J lost 2 bases, with 12 bases between them. DNA for the CDR3: TGTGCCACCAGCAGAGTTACGGGAGCCCCCTACAATGAGCAGTTCTTC. Its protein product is CATSRVTGAPYNEQFF.

The chain combines TRBV7-2 with TRBJ1-2; D uncertain. The CDR3 is 14 amino acids. V lost 0 bases, J lost 2 bases, and 7 bases lay in between. Germline V CDR1 and CDR2: SGHTA, FQGNSA. Here the CDR3 reads CASSLALQNYGYTF. The CDR3 nucleotides read TGTGCCAGCAGCTTAGCGCTGCAGAACTATGGCTACACCTTC.